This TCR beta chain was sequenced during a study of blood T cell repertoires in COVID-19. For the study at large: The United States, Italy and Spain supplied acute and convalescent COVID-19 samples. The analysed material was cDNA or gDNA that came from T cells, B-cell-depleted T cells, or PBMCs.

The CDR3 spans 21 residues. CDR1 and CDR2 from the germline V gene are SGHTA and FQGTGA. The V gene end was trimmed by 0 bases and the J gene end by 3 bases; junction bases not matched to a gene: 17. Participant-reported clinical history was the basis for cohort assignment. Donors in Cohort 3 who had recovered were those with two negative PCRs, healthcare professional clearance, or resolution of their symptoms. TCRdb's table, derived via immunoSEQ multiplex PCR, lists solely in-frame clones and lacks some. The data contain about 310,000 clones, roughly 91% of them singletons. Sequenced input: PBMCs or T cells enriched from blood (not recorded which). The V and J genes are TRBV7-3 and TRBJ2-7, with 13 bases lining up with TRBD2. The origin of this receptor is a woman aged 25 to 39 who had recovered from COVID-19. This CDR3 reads CASSLTIAGLAGKGGNYEQYF. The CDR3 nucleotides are TGTGCCAGCAGCTTAACGATAGCGGGACTAGCGGGAAAGGGGGGGAACTACGAGCAGTACTTC.